The present T cell receptor beta chain was sequenced within a study of blood T cells in healthy people across ages. Each sample provided at least 6 micrograms of extracted total RNA. Study results and limitations: While age rose, TCR beta diversity per million T cells dropped in a roughly linear way.

Primers used in a second PCR of roughly 6 to 12 cycles were a sample-barcoded 5' primer and a J-beta primer mix. Paired-end reads containing CDR3 totaled no fewer than 2.5 million for each sample. MiXCR, applied by TCRdb to the 5' RACE reads, yields one record per CDR3 protein. The sample yields approximately 810,000 distinct CDR3 sequences, roughly 35% seen once. In regard to this clonotype: Its antigen is still unknown.

V gave up 6 bases and J gave up 11 bases, with 22 bases separating them. The CDR3 contains 14 residues. The source material was blood. The chain carries TRBV12-3 or TRBV12-4 and TRBJ1-1, with D perhaps TRBD1 (6 bases). This sequence originates from a man younger than 30 in good health. In DNA, the CDR3 is TGTGCCAGCAGCCTCGGGGGGCAGCCTCGGGAGGCTTTCTTT. Translation: CASSLGGQPREAFF.